The present entry profiles one T cell receptor beta chain with its context. No antigen is known for it. Sample-barcoded 5' priming and a J-beta primer mix drove a second PCR of 7 to 11 cycles. MiXCR, applied by TCRdb to the 5' RACE reads, yields one record per CDR3 protein. Of about 1,400,000 distinct CDR3 sequences in the sample, 59% are singletons; the top ten hold 6.5% to 8%. Each sample had at least 6 million PBMCs isolated. The extraction recovered at least 5 micrograms of total RNA per sample. Germline loops: CDR1 MRHNA, CDR2 SNTAGT. This CDR3 has 14 residues. V trimming: 8 bases; J trimming: 6 bases; junction bases outside the gene matches: 10. This entry is derived from a study of blood T cells in healthy people across ages. Broader study findings: When set beside aged donors, long-lived donors presented more naive CD4+ cells and higher diversity. Estimated diversity that came from one million T cells was considered an underestimate.

The TCR comes from a man aged 18 to 30 in good health. The sequencing sample was made of blood. The genes are TRBV6-4 and TRBJ2-4; TRBD1 matches 7 bases. This chain's CDR3 is CASRYLRTGNIQYF. The CDR3, as DNA: TGTGCCAGCCGCTACCTAAGGACAGGAAACATTCAGTACTTC.